This TCR beta chain was sequenced for a study of blood T cell repertoires in COVID-19. Germline values: CDR1 LGHNA, CDR2 YNFKEQ. This CDR3 comprises 14 residues. V shed 4 bases and J shed 5 bases, with 14 bases lying between them. Authors' analysis steps: Reference gene primer amplification gave nucleated cell count estimates. Method: immunoSEQ multiplex PCR; TCRdb's copy keeps in-frame clones and lacks some. The V and J calls and clone size were taken over from that table, and D and trimming were inferred from the DNA. The sample includes 260,000 or so clones, roughly 87% of them seen just once. This clone was observed a few times.

The specimen was PBMCs or T cells enriched from blood (not recorded which). The rearrangement links TRBV4-2 to TRBJ1-1, with a weak D call TRBD1 (5 bases). The receptor's source is a woman aged 25 to 45 with acute COVID-19. The CDR3 region has the DNA TGTGCCAGCAGCCGACCCGGGGGGAGGACTGAAGCTTTCTTT. It specifies CASSRPGGRTEAFF.